Following are 18 T cell receptor beta chains from one sample sequenced in a study of T cells in women clearing cervical HPV infection. Sequenced by immunoSEQ multiplex PCR; TCRdb stores in-frame clones only, minus some. The sample table includes about 20,000 clones. Sequenced input: blood buffy coat. These receptors all come from a woman between 18 and 69 years old with a cervical HPV16 infection that either progressed to CIN3+ or cleared (not recorded which).

Of note for this clone: The sequenced fragment ends 3 residues before the CDR3 boundary, so the rest is inferred from the germline J gene. The chain employs TRBV4-1 and TRBJ2-2; the match to TRBD1 covers 8 bases. V lost 4 bases and J lost 1; bases outside the gene matches: 5. This CDR3 is built from 16 residues. Per germline, CDR1 MGHRA and CDR2 YSYEKL. The part of the CDR3 DNA that was read is TGCGCCAGCAGCCGGTCCGGGACAGGGAACACCGGGGAG. It is translated as CASSRSGTGNTGE. The CDR3 reads in full as CASSRSGTGNTGELFF.

In the case of this clone: The CDR3 end lies 3 residues beyond the end of the read and is filled in from the germline J gene. V and J are TRBV20-1 and TRBJ1-2; D ambiguous. Per the germline V gene, CDR1 is DFQATT and CDR2 is SNEGSKA (reference sequence). This CDR3 is built from 12 residues. The DNA read from the CDR3 is TGCAGTGCTAGGGAGGTAGGGCAGGGC. Translating gives CSAREVGQG. The entire CDR3 protein is CSAREVGQGYTF.

This clone is labeled medium-sized (0.01 to 0.1%) based on frequency. The read finishes 3 residues shy of the CDR3 end, and the germline J gene is used to complete it. The chain is built from TRBV11-2 and TRBJ2-4; D possibly corresponds to TRBD1 (6 bases). Looked up from germline, CDR1 is SGHAT and CDR2 is FQNNGV. This CDR3 comprises 14 residues. Trimming left V 5 bases short and J 2 bases short, with 10 bases between. The CDR3 DNA, read in part, is TGTGCCAGCAGCCCCACAGGGCCCAAAAACATT. This encodes CASSPTGPKNI. The full CDR3 reads CASSPTGPKNIQYF. The variable domain in full, with the rest retrieved from reference TRBV11-2 and TRBJ2-4, is EAGVAQSPRYKIIEKRQSVAFWCNPISGHATLYWYQQILGQGPKLLIQFQNNGVVDDSQLPKDRFSAERLKGVDSTLKIQPAKLEDSAVYLCASSPTGPKNIQYFGAGTRLSVL.

On this clone itself: The CDR3 goes on 3 residues after the read ends, and that part is filled in from the germline J gene. This chain links TRBV7-8 with TRBJ2-5; possible D gene TRBD2, 6 bases. V was trimmed by 5 bases and J by 1 base, leaving 17 bases between them. The CDR3 is 16 residues long. Germline CDR1 and CDR2: SGHVS and FQNEAQ. The CDR3 here is CASSPRRAGSQETQYF. The sequenced part of the CDR3 DNA is TGTGCCAGCAGCCCGAGAAGGGCGGGGAGCCAAGAGACC. Combining the CDR3 with reference TRBV7-8 and TRBJ2-5 gives the whole variable domain GAGVSQSPRYKVAKRGQDVALRCDPISGHVSLFWYQQALGQGPEFLTYFQNEAQLDKSGLPSDRFFAERPEGSVSTLKIQRTQQEDSAVYLCASSPRRAGSQETQYFGPGTRLLVL.

CDR3 DNA, as far as it was read: TGCAGTGCTAGAGATAGTAGCGGGGATAAATCCTACAATGAG. Translating it yields CSARDSSGDKSYNE. The CDR3 as a whole reads CSARDSSGDKSYNEQFF. This rearrangement joins TRBV20-1 to TRBJ2-1, with 8 bases aligning to TRBD2. The CDR3 end falls 3 residues outside the read, so it is completed with the germline J gene. The CDR3 has 17 residues. CDR1 is DFQATT, CDR2 SNEGSKA, per germline (reference sequence). V was pared by 0 bases and J by 1 base, with 8 bases of the junction left unmatched.

Turning to this clone: Read coverage stops 3 residues before the CDR3 terminus; the germline J gene supplies the remainder. The chain combines TRBV10-3 with TRBJ1-6; D remains unclear. V lost 2 bases and J 7 bases, leaving 12 bases between the germline ends. The CDR3 loop spans 15 amino acids. The V gene's germline CDR1 is ENHRY and CDR2 SYGVKD. CDR3 sequence: CAISEQVTNNSPLHF. Partial CDR3 DNA: TGTGCCATCAGTGAGCAGGTGACTAACAATTCACCC.

Incomplete CDR3 DNA: TGTGCCAGTAGTATGGGACAATCTAATTCACCC. Its translation: CASSMGQSNSP. The whole CDR3 sequence is CASSMGQSNSPLHF. The V and J genes are TRBV19 and TRBJ1-6, with TRBD1 as a possible D gene (6 bases). The CDR3 is cut off 3 residues early in the read; its end comes from the germline J gene. Trimming removed 3 bases from V and 6 bases from J, with 9 bases in between. Germline CDR1 is LNHDA and CDR2 is SQIVND (reference sequence). The CDR3 has 14 amino acids.

With regard to this clone: The CDR3 end is not reached by the read, which stops 3 residues before it; the germline J gene fills it in. The chain has TRBV30 and TRBJ2-2; no clear D. The CDR3 runs to 14 residues. V was cut by 2 bases and J by 4 bases, with 11 bases left in between. Germline CDR1 reads GTSNPN; CDR2 reads SVGIG (reference sequence). The chain's CDR3 is CAWSRSTLTGELFF. CDR3 bases read: TGTGCCTGGAGTAGAAGTACTCTCACCGGGGAG.

A note on this clone: Read coverage stops 3 residues before the CDR3 terminus; the germline J gene supplies the remainder. The chain recombines TRBV2 with TRBJ2-4; TRBD2 matches 9 bases. This CDR3 spans 15 amino acids. The ends lost 7 bases at V and 3 bases at J; junction bases unmatched: 7. The germline V gene encodes CDR1 SNHLY and CDR2 FYNNEI. The CDR3 protein is CASKLPSGVKNIQYF. The sequenced part of the CDR3 DNA is TGTGCCAGCAAACTCCCTAGCGGGGTCAAAAACATT.

Regarding this clone: The read terminates 3 residues ahead of where the CDR3 ends, so the germline J gene completes it. The chain has TRBV30 and TRBJ2-7, with TRBD1 matching 10 bases. J gave up 3 bases and V 3 bases, and 5 bases lay outside the gene matches. Germline V gene data show CDR1 as GTSNPN and CDR2 as SVGIG (reference sequence). The CDR3 is made up of 14 amino acids. Here the CDR3 reads CAWSWDRGFYEQYF. The CDR3 bases that were read are TGTGCCTGGAGCTGGGACAGGGGATTCTACGAG.

For this clone: The sequence runs out 3 residues before the end of the CDR3; the remainder is reconstructed from the germline J gene. The chain combines TRBV7-9 with TRBJ2-7; weak D call: TRBD2 (6 bases). Trimming took 2 bases from V and 3 from J, leaving 14 bases between them. Germline CDR1 SEHNR, CDR2 FQNEAQ (reference sequence). The CDR3 consists of 15 residues. The CDR3 bases that were read are TGTGCCAGCAGCTTACCGGGGGAACCTGGCTACGAG. Protein product: CASSLPGEPGYE. The whole CDR3 reads CASSLPGEPGYEQYF.

To note about this clone: Coverage ceases 3 residues before the CDR3 finishes, and the germline J gene fills in the end. The genes are TRBV20-1 and TRBJ2-5, with a weak D call TRBD2 (5 bases). The germline V gene has CDR1 DFQATT and CDR2 SNEGSKA (reference sequence). The CDR3 extends over 13 amino acids. Deletions cut 5 bases from V and 4 bases from J, with 14 bases between. The sequenced CDR3 bases are TGCAGTGCTGGACCGGGGTTTCGAGAGACC. It specifies CSAGPGFRET. The full CDR3 is CSAGPGFRETQYF.

For this clone: The observed sequence ends 3 residues before the CDR3 terminus, with the missing tail filled in from the germline J gene. The gene calls are TRBV9 and TRBJ2-1, with TRBD2 matching 14 bases. There are 15 residues in the CDR3. Per germline, CDR1 SGDLS and CDR2 YYNGEE. V lost 0 bases and J lost 8; bases outside the gene matches: 1. CDR3: CASSVGLAGGHEQFF. The sequenced part of the CDR3 DNA is TGTGCCAGCAGCGTAGGACTAGCGGGGGGGCATGAG. The full variable domain, in which reference TRBV9 and TRBJ2-1 provide the parts outside the CDR3, is DSGVTQTPKHLITATGQRVTLRCSPRSGDLSVYWYQQSLDQGLQFLIQYYNGEERAKGNILERFSAQQFPDLHSELNLSSLELGDSALYFCASSVGLAGGHEQFFGPGTRLTVL.

Comment on this clone: The sequenced fragment ends 3 residues before the CDR3 boundary, so the rest is inferred from the germline J gene. This chain joins TRBV20-1 and TRBJ2-1, with 8 nucleotides matching TRBD2. V trimming: 3 bases; J trimming: 9 bases; junction bases outside the gene matches: 10. The CDR3 is made up of 14 amino acids. In germline, CDR1 is DFQATT, CDR2 SNEGSKA (reference sequence). CDR3 residues: CSASNLAGYGEQFF. CDR3 DNA, as far as it was read: TGCAGTGCTAGCAACTTAGCGGGGTATGGTGAG.

About this clone: At one boundary the junction diverges from the germline segment, which might be a read error. The read ends 3 residues before the CDR3 terminus; that terminus is restored from the germline J gene. This chain uses TRBV4-2 with TRBJ2-6, with D unresolved. Per germline, CDR1 LGHNA and CDR2 YNFKEQ. CDR3 length: 17 residues. This chain's CDR3 is CASSQASPNSGANVLTF. The part of the CDR3 DNA that was read is TGCGCCAGCAGCCAAGCTAGTCCAAACTCTGGGGCCAACGTC.

As regards this clone: The DNA ends 3 residues before the CDR3 does, and the rest of the CDR3 is filled in from the germline J gene. The V gene is TRBV5-4, the J gene TRBJ1-4, with D perhaps TRBD1 (5 bases). Germline values: CDR1 SGHNT, CDR2 YYREEE (reference sequence). V dropped 4 bases and J dropped 7 bases, with 14 bases sitting between them. The CDR3 contains 14 residues. CDR3 protein: CASSPLGGGEKLFF. The DNA read from the CDR3 is TGTGCCAGCAGCCCCCTCGGCGGGGGTGAAAAA.

Points on this clone: The observed sequence ends 3 residues before the CDR3 terminus, with the missing tail filled in from the germline J gene. The V and J genes are TRBV11-2 and TRBJ2-1, with 7 bases aligning to TRBD2. CDR3 length equals 15 residues. Per germline, CDR1 SGHAT and CDR2 FQNNGV. After removal of 2 bases from V and 4 bases from J, the junction contained 5 bases not matched to a gene. The covered CDR3 bases are TGTGCCAGCAGCTTATCTACGGGGGGATACAATGAG. Protein: CASSLSTGGYNE. The whole CDR3 sequence is CASSLSTGGYNEQFF.

In the case of this clone: The CDR3 end falls 3 residues outside the read, so it is completed with the germline J gene. The chain recombines TRBV18 with TRBJ2-2, with D unresolved. Germline loops: CDR1 KGHSH, CDR2 LQKENI. The CDR3 contains 16 residues. Trimming shortened V by 1 base and J by 5 bases, and 14 bases separated the two germline ends. The CDR3 here is CASSPRSGSRTGELFF. CDR3 DNA (partial): TGTGCCAGCTCACCACGATCCGGGTCTCGGACCGGGGAG.